A single sample is the source of the 19 T cell receptor beta chains below, sequenced in a study of blood T cell repertoires in COVID-19. Sequencing used immunoSEQ multiplex PCR; TCRdb keeps in-frame clones, though not all of them. Among 150,000 or so clones, about four fifths were seen once, and the ten largest hold 10% to 15%. Sequencing was performed on peripheral blood. The receptor set was obtained from a man aged 65-85 years who had recovered from COVID-19.

The genes are TRBV4-1 and TRBJ2-1; 14 bases line up with TRBD2. CDR1 and CDR2 (germline): MGHRA, YSYEKL. Trimming cost V 3 bases and J 7 bases; bases outside gene matches: 5. The CDR3 is made up of 16 amino acids. The CDR3: CASSQGGTSGSNEQFF. CDR3 in DNA: TGCGCCAGCAGCCAGGGCGGGACTAGCGGGAGTAATGAGCAGTTCTTC.

This chain joins TRBV6-5 and TRBJ2-5, with D possibly matching TRBD1 (6 bases). CDR1 is MNHEY, CDR2 SVGAGI, per germline. The V and J ends lost 2 bases and 3 bases respectively, with 10 bases between them. The CDR3 spans 14 residues. CDR3 nucleotide sequence: TGTGCCAGCAGTTACGCCGGGACAAAAGAGACCCAGTACTTC. As protein: CASSYAGTKETQYF.

CDR3 amino acids: CASSFLSGSGNEQFF. Here the CDR3 DNA reads TGTGCCAGCAGCTTTCTCAGCGGGAGTGGAAATGAGCAGTTCTTC. The chain employs TRBV11-2 and TRBJ2-1; TRBD2 matches at 8 bases. CDR3 length equals 15 residues. J gave up 7 bases and V 3 bases, and 8 bases lay outside the gene matches. Germline V gives CDR1 SGHAT, CDR2 FQNNGV.

This clone was observed a single time. The rearrangement uses TRBV27 and TRBJ2-7, with 8 positions matching TRBD2. After removal of 6 bases from V and 2 bases from J, the junction contained 3 bases not matched to a gene. CDR1 and CDR2 (germline): MNHEY, SMNVEV (reference sequence). The CDR3 covers 13 residues. The CDR3 protein is CASRAGGTYEQYF. DNA for the CDR3: TGTGCCAGCAGGGCGGGAGGAACCTACGAGCAGTACTTC.

This chain joins TRBV5-1 and TRBJ2-7; TRBD1 aligns across 7 bases. CDR1 and CDR2 from the germline V gene are SGHRS and YFSETQ. V shed 4 bases and J 0 bases; nucleotides not matched to a gene: 10. The CDR3 sequence is 16 residues long. The CDR3 coding sequence is TGCGCCAGCAGCCCGAGGACAGGAGATTACTCCTACGAGCAGTACTTC. This translates into CASSPRTGDYSYEQYF. The whole variable domain, filled in from reference TRBV5-1 and TRBJ2-7, reads KAGVTQTPRYLIKTRGQQVTLSCSPISGHRSVSWYQQTPGQGLQFLFEYFSETQRNKGNFPGRFSGRQFSNSRSEMNVSTLELGDSALYLCASSPRTGDYSYEQYFGPGTRLTVT.

This chain connects TRBV7-2 to TRBJ2-1; TRBD2 agrees at 8 bases. V trimming: 5 bases; J trimming: 7 bases; junction bases outside the gene matches: 7. Germline V gene data show CDR1 as SGHTA and CDR2 as FQGNSA. This CDR3 has 14 amino acids. DNA for the CDR3: TGTGCCAGCAGCAAACGGGAGGGCCTGAATGAGCAGTTCTTC. It is translated as CASSKREGLNEQFF.

Only one count was recorded for this clone. This chain joins TRBV5-5 and TRBJ2-6, with D possibly matching TRBD2 (7 bases). The CDR3 sequence is 18 residues long. Trimming stripped 1 base from V and 1 base from J, with 15 bases between. CDR1 and CDR2 from the germline V gene are SGHKS and YYEKEE (reference sequence). CDR3 sequence (DNA): TGTGCCAGCAGCTTGTTATCGGGGGGCGGTTCTGGGGCCAACGTCCTGACTTTC. Protein product: CASSLLSGGGSGANVLTF.

The chain carries TRBV10-3 and TRBJ2-2, with D maybe TRBD2 (6 bases). The CDR3 length is 15 residues. Trimming removed 10 bases at V and 2 bases at J, with 17 bases between. The germline V gene has CDR1 ENHRY and CDR2 SYGVKD. DNA for the CDR3: TGTGCCACCAACCGTGGGACTCCTAACACCGGGGAGCTGTTTTTT. Translating it yields CATNRGTPNTGELFF.

This chain uses TRBV11-2 with TRBJ2-7, with D perhaps TRBD1 (6 bases). The CDR3 is 15 amino acids. Trimming shortened V by 7 bases and J by 2 bases, and 18 bases separated the two germline ends. CDR1 is SGHAT and CDR2 is FQNNGV in the germline V gene. The CDR3 loop is CASTRTGTSPYEQYF. Here the CDR3 DNA reads TGTGCCAGCACTAGAACCGGGACATCGCCCTACGAGCAGTACTTC. The entire variable domain, with the rest obtained from reference TRBV11-2 and TRBJ2-7, is as follows: EAGVAQSPRYKIIEKRQSVAFWCNPISGHATLYWYQQILGQGPKLLIQFQNNGVVDDSQLPKDRFSAERLKGVDSTLKIQPAKLEDSAVYLCASTRTGTSPYEQYFGPGTRLTVT.

V usage is TRBV5-1 and J usage is TRBJ2-7, with D perhaps matching TRBD1 (5 bases). Germline loops: CDR1 SGHRS, CDR2 YFSETQ. This CDR3 comprises 16 residues. V lost 0 bases to trimming and J lost 2 bases, with 15 bases between them. CDR3 protein: CASSLEVQGGTYEQYF. The CDR3 coding sequence is TGCGCCAGCAGCTTGGAAGTTCAGGGTGGCACCTACGAGCAGTACTTC.

The chain uses TRBV19 and TRBJ1-1; unclear D gene. The CDR3 has 15 amino acids. Germline CDR1 and CDR2: LNHDA and SQIVND (reference sequence). Trimming left V 7 bases short and J 1 base short, with 16 bases between. The CDR3 bases are TGTGCCAGTAAACTCCTGGGGAGGGAGAACACTGAAGCTTTCTTT. It codes for CASKLLGRENTEAFF.

The chain is built from TRBV28 and TRBJ2-1; TRBD1 agrees at 8 bases. Germline values: CDR1 MDHEN, CDR2 SYDVKM. This CDR3 spans 15 amino acids. V lost 2 bases to trimming and J lost 4 bases; unmatched junction nucleotides: 4. CDR3 nucleotide sequence: TGTGCCAGCAGTTTAGGAGGGACAGGATACAATGAGCAGTTCTTC. As protein: CASSLGGTGYNEQFF.

As to this clone: The sample carries other DNA sequences with the same CDR3. CDR3 bases: TGTGCCAGCAGCTCACAGGGTAATGAGCAGTTCTTC. Translating it yields CASSSQGNEQFF. The chain employs TRBV7-3 and TRBJ2-1; D perhaps matches TRBD1 (6 bases). Trimming shortened V by 4 bases and J by 7 bases, and 8 bases separated the two germline ends. The germline CDR1 and CDR2 sequences are SGHTA and FQGTGA. The CDR3 loop spans 12 amino acids.

This clone was counted once. The chain carries TRBV6-6 and TRBJ2-3; TRBD1 might be the D (5 bases). This CDR3 spans 14 amino acids. Germline loops: CDR1 MNHNY, CDR2 SVGAGI (reference sequence). V lost 6 bases to trimming and J lost 1 base, with 11 bases between them. The chain's CDR3 is CASRIDSRTDTQYF. DNA of the CDR3: TGTGCCAGCAGAATCGACAGCCGCACAGATACGCAGTATTTT.

The chain joins TRBV6-1 to TRBJ2-1; weak D call: TRBD2 (5 bases). Germline values: CDR1 MNHNS, CDR2 SASEGT. Trimming removed 4 bases from V and 3 bases from J, with 16 bases in between. CDR3 length: 16 residues. The CDR3 bases are TGTGCCAGCAGTGGATCCGGCGCGGGCGGCTACAATGAGCAGTTCTTC. Protein sequence: CASSGSGAGGYNEQFF.

V usage is TRBV5-1 and J usage is TRBJ1-4; D gene ambiguous. CDR1 and CDR2 from the germline V gene are SGHRS and YFSETQ. The CDR3 sequence is 15 residues long. Trimming shortened V by 2 bases and J by 6 bases, and 14 bases separated the two germline ends. The CDR3 bases are TGCGCCAGCAGCTTAGGAAGAGGGCTCGATGAAAAACTGTTTTTT. Amino acid sequence: CASSLGRGLDEKLFF.

The chain combines TRBV20-1 with TRBJ2-7, with 13 bases matching TRBD2. Per the germline V gene, CDR1 is DFQATT and CDR2 is SNEGSKA (reference sequence). This CDR3 comprises 17 residues. V lost 3 bases, J lost 5 bases, and 13 bases stayed unmatched. In DNA, the CDR3 is TGCAGTGCTAGTCCTACCACCGGGACTAGCGGGATTCACGAGCAGTACTTC. Translation gives CSASPTTGTSGIHEQYF.

The genes are TRBV19 and TRBJ2-6, with 7 bases aligning to TRBD1. The CDR3 is 17 residues long. Germline V gives CDR1 LNHDA, CDR2 SQIVND (reference sequence). The J segment lost 2 bases and the V segment lost 6 bases, leaving 10 bases of the junction unmatched. CDR3 nucleotide sequence: TGTGCCAGTAGAACTAGGGGGCTCTACCCTGGGGCCAACGTCCTGACTTTC. This encodes CASRTRGLYPGANVLTF.

This clone was seen ten or more times. The chain recombines TRBV18 with TRBJ2-1; TRBD2 matches 9 bases. V lost 6 bases and J lost 3; bases outside the gene matches: 3. The CDR3 runs 14 residues. Germline V CDR1 and CDR2: KGHSH, LQKENI. The CDR3 is CASSTSGYYNEQFF. The CDR3 DNA reads TGTGCCAGCTCCACTAGCGGGTACTACAATGAGCAGTTCTTC.